This is a list of T cell receptor beta chains from one sample in a study of blood T cell repertoires in COVID-19. The assay was immunoSEQ multiplex PCR, and TCRdb's table has in-frame clones only and misses some. The data show roughly 250,000 clones, 70% to 80% seen once. The sequencing sample was made of peripheral blood. The receptors shown here come from an elderly woman with acute or convalescent COVID-19. Each CDR3 is given with its conserved first and last residue. A D gene is named only where the DNA matches it firmly. The listing skips clone size in some rows; elsewhere it reads once, few, many or a size class.

D gene,clone size,J gene,V gene,CDR3 protein,CDR3 DNA
NA,NA,TRBJ2-7,TRBV5-1,CASSLGQGGEQYF,TGCGCCAGCAGCTTGGGGCAGGGAGGCGAGCAGTACTTC
NA,NA,TRBJ2-2,TRBV7-9,CASQTWRGREAGELFF,TGTGCCAGCCAGACGTGGCGGGGTAGAGAGGCCGGGGAGCTGTTTTTT
NA,NA,TRBJ2-5,TRBV2,CASSVVLSKETQYF,TGTGCCAGCAGTGTTGTTTTGAGTAAAGAGACCCAGTACTTC
TRBD1,NA,TRBJ1-2,TRBV6-5,CASSPLGTENRGYTF,TGTGCCAGCAGTCCCCTAGGGACAGAAAACAGGGGCTACACCTTC
TRBD2,NA,TRBJ2-1,TRBV29-1,CSVIPGGSEQFF,TGCAGCGTTATTCCGGGAGGAAGTGAGCAGTTCTTC
TRBD1,NA,TRBJ1-3,TRBV6-1,CASSAQGFGGSGNTIYF,TGTGCCAGCAGTGCACAGGGGTTTGGAGGTTCTGGAAACACCATATATTTT
NA,NA,TRBJ2-1,TRBV2,CASSRDGSSYNEQFF,TGTGCCAGCAGTCGGGACGGGAGCTCCTACAATGAGCAGTTCTTC
NA,once,TRBJ1-1,TRBV19,CASSEVSTSNTEAFF,TGTGCCAGTAGTGAGGTCAGTACGTCGAACACTGAAGCTTTCTTT
NA,NA,TRBJ2-3,TRBV10-3,CAITKGASGTDTQYF,TGTGCCATCACCAAAGGGGCTAGCGGCACAGATACGCAGTATTTT
TRBD1,NA,TRBJ2-3,TRBV6-4,CASSRDRADTQYF,TGTGCCAGCTCGCGGGACAGGGCAGATACGCAGTATTTT
NA,NA,TRBJ2-5,TRBV4-2,CASSQDHVRSETQYF,TGTGCCAGCAGCCAAGATCATGTCAGATCAGAGACCCAGTACTTC
TRBD1,NA,TRBJ1-5,TRBV6-5,CASNLDRASNQPQHF,TGTGCCAGCAATTTGGACAGGGCGAGCAATCAGCCCCAGCATTTT
NA,once,TRBJ2-7,TRBV3-1/TRBV3-2,CASSQDFKPQIRSSYEQYF,TGTGCCAGCAGCCAAGACTTTAAACCCCAGATAAGGAGCTCCTACGAGCAGTACTTC
TRBD2,NA,TRBJ2-1,TRBV18,CASSPPRGGAGNEQFF,TGTGCCAGCTCACCACCTCGGGGGGGAGCTGGCAATGAGCAGTTCTTC
NA,NA,TRBJ2-7,TRBV7-2,CASSLGHSSYEQYF,TGTGCCAGCAGCTTAGGCCATAGCTCCTACGAGCAGTACTTC
NA,once,TRBJ1-1,TRBV10-3,CAISPVPQTEAFF,TGTGCCATCAGTCCTGTCCCCCAGACTGAAGCTTTCTTT
NA,many,TRBJ1-4,TRBV5-1,CASSFGGSNEKLFF,TGCGCCAGCAGTTTCGGCGGAAGTAATGAAAAACTGTTTTTT
TRBD2,NA,TRBJ2-1,TRBV5-1,CASSPLAGSGNEQFF,TGCGCCAGCAGCCCCTTAGCGGGATCGGGGAATGAGCAGTTCTTC
NA,few,TRBJ1-1,TRBV30,CAWSPLEAFF,TGTGCCTGGAGTCCTCTAGAAGCTTTCTTT
NA,NA,TRBJ2-5,TRBV7-2,CASSYRVQETQYF,TGTGCCAGCAGCTACAGGGTACAAGAGACCCAGTACTTC